This T cell receptor beta chain stems from a study of blood T cells in healthy people across ages. Study context: Per two T cells, about one barcoded beta molecule was captured through template switching. General study points: Diversity was estimated from one million T cells, and these estimates were considered underestimates. TCR beta diversity was tightly associated with the proportion of naive T cells.

The CDR3 is made up of 12 amino acids. Germline-derived CDR1 and CDR2 are MNHEY and SMNVEV (reference sequence). Researchers report isolating at least 7 million PBMCs per sample. This clonotype appeared a few times. Its antigen is as yet unknown. A second PCR, run for about 7 to 11 cycles, used a sample-barcoded 5' primer plus a J-beta primer mix. TCRdb reprocessed the 5' RACE reads via MiXCR and lists one record per CDR3 protein. The table shows about 970,000 distinct CDR3 sequences, with about 53% occurring only once. The sequence came from a woman in her sixties in good health. The specimen sequenced was blood. This chain links TRBV27 with TRBJ2-4; D gene ambiguous. The J call is in doubt because the DNA end fits TRBJ2-7 better. This chain's CDR3 is CASSGVPHEQYF. For the CDR3, the DNA is TGTGCCAGCAGTGGTGTCCCCCACGAGCAGTACTTC.